This entry describes one TCR beta chain. CDR1 and CDR2 (germline): LNHDA, SQIVND (reference sequence). The CDR3 contains 14 residues. V lost 1 base, J lost 4 bases, and 10 bases lay in between. The sample is drawn from a study of blood T cell repertoires in COVID-19. Background on the study: Specimens from acute and convalescent COVID-19 originated in the United States, Italy and Spain. T cells, B-cell-depleted T cells, or PBMCs supplied cDNA or gDNA.

TCRdb's table, derived via immunoSEQ multiplex PCR, lists solely in-frame clones and lacks some. Among 120,000 or so clones listed, over 55% were seen once. This TCR was sampled from a woman aged 70-85 years with acute or convalescent COVID-19. The sequenced sample was peripheral blood. V usage is TRBV19 and J usage is TRBJ1-1; D not resolved. CDR3 residues: CASSIGGGITEAFF. CDR3 bases: TGTGCCAGTAGTATAGGGGGAGGGATCACTGAAGCTTTCTTT.